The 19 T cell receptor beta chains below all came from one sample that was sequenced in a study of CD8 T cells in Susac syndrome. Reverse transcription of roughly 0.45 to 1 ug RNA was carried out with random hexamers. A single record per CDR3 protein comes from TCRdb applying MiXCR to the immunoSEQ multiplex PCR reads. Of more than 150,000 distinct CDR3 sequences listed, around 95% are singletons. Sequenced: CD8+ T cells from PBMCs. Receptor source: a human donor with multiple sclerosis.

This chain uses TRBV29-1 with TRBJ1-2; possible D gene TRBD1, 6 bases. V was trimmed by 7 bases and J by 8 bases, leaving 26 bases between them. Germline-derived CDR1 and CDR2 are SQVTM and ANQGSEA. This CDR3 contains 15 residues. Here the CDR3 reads CSAVSRTAVIEGYTF. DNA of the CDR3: TGCAGCGCCGTAAGTCGGACAGCCGTAATAGAAGGCTACACCTTC.

The CDR3 region is CAWSINTWGYTF. The CDR3 nucleotides read TGTGCCTGGAGTATCAATACGTGGGGCTACACCTTC. V is TRBV30 and J is TRBJ1-2, with unresolved D. CDR3 length: 12 residues. Germline CDR1 reads GTSNPN; CDR2 reads SVGIG (reference sequence). Trimming took 2 bases from V and 8 from J, leaving 12 bases between them.

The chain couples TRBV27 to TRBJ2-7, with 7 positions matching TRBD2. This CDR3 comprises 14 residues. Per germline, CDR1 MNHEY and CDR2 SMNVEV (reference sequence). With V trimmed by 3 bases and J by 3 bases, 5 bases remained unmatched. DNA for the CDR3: TGTGCCAGCAGTTTGGGGACTACCTACTACGAGCAGTACTTC. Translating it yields CASSLGTTYYEQYF.

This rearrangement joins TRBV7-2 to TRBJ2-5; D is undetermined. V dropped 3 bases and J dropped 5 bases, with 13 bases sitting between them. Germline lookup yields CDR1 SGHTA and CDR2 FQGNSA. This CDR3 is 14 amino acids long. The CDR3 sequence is CASSFPRMRETQYF. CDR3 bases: TGTGCCAGCAGCTTCCCTCGGATGAGGGAGACCCAGTACTTC.

The CDR3 spells CSARAGTVNYGYTF. The CDR3 DNA reads as TGCAGTGCTAGGGCCGGGACCGTTAACTATGGCTACACCTTC. The chain is built from TRBV20-1 and TRBJ1-2, with a weak D call TRBD1 (5 bases). V lost 3 bases and J lost 1, with 12 bases in between. This CDR3 has 14 residues. The germline gives CDR1 DFQATT, CDR2 SNEGSKA (reference sequence).

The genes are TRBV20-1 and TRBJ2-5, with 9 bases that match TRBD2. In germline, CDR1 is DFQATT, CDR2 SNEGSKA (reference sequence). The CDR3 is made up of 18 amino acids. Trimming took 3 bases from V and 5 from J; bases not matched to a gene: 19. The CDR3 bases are TGCAGTGCTAGCGAACCCGTAGGGACTAGCAGGGCGGGGGAGACCCAGTACTTC. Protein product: CSASEPVGTSRAGETQYF.

The CDR3 nucleotides are TGCAGCGTAGATGAGCACGTAGGGGCTTTCTTT. The encoded protein is CSVDEHVGAFF. V gene TRBV29-1 combines with J gene TRBJ1-1; D not certain. This CDR3 is 11 amino acids long. From germline, CDR1 is SQVTM and CDR2 ANQGSEA. Trimming took 6 bases from V and 11 from J, leaving 16 bases between them.

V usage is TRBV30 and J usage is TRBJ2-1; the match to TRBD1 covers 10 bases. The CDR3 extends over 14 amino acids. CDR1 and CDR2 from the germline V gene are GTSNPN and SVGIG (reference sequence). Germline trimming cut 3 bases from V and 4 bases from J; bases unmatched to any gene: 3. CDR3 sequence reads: CAWRGDRGYNEQFF. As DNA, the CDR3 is TGTGCCTGGAGGGGGGACAGGGGATACAATGAGCAGTTCTTC.

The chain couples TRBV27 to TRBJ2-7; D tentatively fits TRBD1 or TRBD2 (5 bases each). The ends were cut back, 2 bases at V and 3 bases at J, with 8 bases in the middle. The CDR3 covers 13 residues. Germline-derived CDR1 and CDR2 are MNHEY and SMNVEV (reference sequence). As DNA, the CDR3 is TGTGCCAGCAGTTTAGCGAGGGGCTACGAGCAGTACTTC. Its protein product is CASSLARGYEQYF.

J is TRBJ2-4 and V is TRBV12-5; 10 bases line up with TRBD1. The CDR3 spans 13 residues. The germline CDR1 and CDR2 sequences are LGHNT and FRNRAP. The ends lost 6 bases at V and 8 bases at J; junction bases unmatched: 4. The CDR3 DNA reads TGTGCTAGTGGATACGGGACAGGGGACATTCAGTACTTC. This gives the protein CASGYGTGDIQYF.

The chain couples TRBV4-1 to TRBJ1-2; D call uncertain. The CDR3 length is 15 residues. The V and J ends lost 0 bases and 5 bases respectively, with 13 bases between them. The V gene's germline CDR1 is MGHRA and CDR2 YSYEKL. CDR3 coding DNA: TGCGCCAGCAGCCAAGATTGGGCGGAACGGTATGGCTACACCTTC. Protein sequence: CASSQDWAERYGYTF.

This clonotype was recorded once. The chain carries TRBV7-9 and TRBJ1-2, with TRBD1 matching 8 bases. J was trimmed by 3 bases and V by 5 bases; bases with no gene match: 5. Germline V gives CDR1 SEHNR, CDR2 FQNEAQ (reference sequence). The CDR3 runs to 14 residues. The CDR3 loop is CASSTAGGDYGYTF. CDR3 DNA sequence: TGTGCCAGCAGCACCGCAGGGGGCGACTATGGCTACACCTTC.

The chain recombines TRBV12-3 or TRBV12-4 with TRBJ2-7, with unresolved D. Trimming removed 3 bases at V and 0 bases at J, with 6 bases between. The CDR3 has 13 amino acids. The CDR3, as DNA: TGTGCCAGCAGTTTTGGCTACTCCTACGAGCAGTACTTC. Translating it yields CASSFGYSYEQYF.

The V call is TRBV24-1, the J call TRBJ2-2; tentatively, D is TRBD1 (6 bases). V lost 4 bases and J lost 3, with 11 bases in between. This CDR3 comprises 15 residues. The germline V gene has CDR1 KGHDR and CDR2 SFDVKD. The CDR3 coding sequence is TGTGCCACCAGTGACACGGACAGAGACACCGGGGAGCTGTTTTTT. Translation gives CATSDTDRDTGELFF.

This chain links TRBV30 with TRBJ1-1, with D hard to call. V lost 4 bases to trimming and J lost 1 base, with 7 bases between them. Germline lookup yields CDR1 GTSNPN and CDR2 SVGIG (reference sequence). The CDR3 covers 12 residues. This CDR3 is CAWTPGNTEAFF. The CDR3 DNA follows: TGTGCCTGGACTCCTGGGAACACTGAAGCTTTCTTT.

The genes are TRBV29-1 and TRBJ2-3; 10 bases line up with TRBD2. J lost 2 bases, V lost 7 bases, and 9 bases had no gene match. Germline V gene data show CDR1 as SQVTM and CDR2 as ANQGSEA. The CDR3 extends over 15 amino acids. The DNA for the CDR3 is TGCAGCGCGGATTACACTAGCGGGGCCACAGATACGCAGTATTTT. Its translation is CSADYTSGATDTQYF.

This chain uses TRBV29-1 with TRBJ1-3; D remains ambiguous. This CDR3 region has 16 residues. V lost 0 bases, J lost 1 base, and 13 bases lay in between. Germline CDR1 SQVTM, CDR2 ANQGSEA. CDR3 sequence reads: CSVEEEGIGSGNTIYF. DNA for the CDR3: TGCAGCGTTGAAGAAGAGGGTATAGGTTCTGGAAACACCATATATTTT.

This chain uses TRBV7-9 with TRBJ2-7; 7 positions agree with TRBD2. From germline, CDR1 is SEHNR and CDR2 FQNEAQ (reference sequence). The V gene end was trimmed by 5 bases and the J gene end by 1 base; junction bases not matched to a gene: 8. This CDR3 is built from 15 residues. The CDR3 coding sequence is TGTGCCAGCAGCCCCGGGGGGACGGGTTCCTACGAGCAGTACTTC. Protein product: CASSPGGTGSYEQYF.

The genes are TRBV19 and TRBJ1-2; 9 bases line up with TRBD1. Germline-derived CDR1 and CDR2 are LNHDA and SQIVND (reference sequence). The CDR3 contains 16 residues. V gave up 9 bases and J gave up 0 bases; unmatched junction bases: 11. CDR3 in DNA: TGTGCCAGCCCCTTTAATGGACAGGGGTCTAACTATGGCTACACCTTC. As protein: CASPFNGQGSNYGYTF.